Listed below are T cell receptor beta chains from one sample, sequenced in a study of T cell responses to AZD1222 COVID-19 vaccine. Clones were read by immunoSEQ multiplex PCR, and TCRdb kept only the in-frame ones, dropping some. The sample lists around 78,000 clones, 75% to 90% occurring once. The input for sequencing was peripheral blood, taken on day 0 of AZD1222 vaccination. These receptor sequences come from an adult in good health. Both conserved end residues are part of each CDR3. D genes are given only for firm matches. Some rows have no size entry. The others give once, few or many, or a class for an expanded clone.

NA,TRBV18,NA,TRBJ1-2,CASSQGTSKGYTF,TGTGCCAGCTCCCAAGGGACGTCGAAGGGCTACACCTTC
NA,TRBV10-3,TRBD2,TRBJ2-1,CAISESRPSGTEQFF,TGTGCCATCAGTGAGTCCCGGCCTAGCGGGACGGAGCAGTTCTTC
once,TRBV2,NA,TRBJ1-2,CASRYDRIDYGYTF,TGTGCCAGCAGATATGACAGGATAGACTATGGCTACACCTTC
NA,TRBV10-3,NA,TRBJ2-5,CAISDREKETQYF,TGTGCCATCAGTGATCGAGAAAAAGAGACCCAGTACTTC
once,TRBV7-2,NA,TRBJ2-7,CASSSAYEQYF,TGTGCCAGCAGCTCTGCCTACGAGCAGTACTTC
NA,TRBV11-3,TRBD1,TRBJ1-1,CASSLRQGRVAFF,TGTGCCAGCAGCTTACGACAGGGAAGGGTTGCTTTCTTT
NA,TRBV6-5,TRBD2,TRBJ2-5,CASRTNLAGGLAQYF,TGTGCCAGCAGAACCAATCTAGCGGGAGGCCTCGCCCAGTACTTC
NA,TRBV4-1,TRBD1,TRBJ1-6,CASSQDQGQGSPLHF,TGCGCCAGCAGCCAAGATCAGGGACAGGGCTCACCCCTCCACTTT
NA,TRBV6-2/TRBV6-3,NA,TRBJ1-6,CASSYAGRNSPLHF,TGTGCCAGCAGTTACGCCGGGAGAAATTCACCCCTCCACTTT
once,TRBV5-1,NA,TRBJ2-3,CASSLVPTGTPDTQYF,TGCGCCAGCAGCTTGGTACCGACAGGAACCCCAGATACGCAGTATTTT
once,TRBV7-2,NA,TRBJ1-1,CASSPSGTEAFF,TGTGCCAGCAGCCCCTCGGGCACTGAAGCTTTCTTT
NA,TRBV21-1,NA,TRBJ2-3,CASSKYKVTQTRPITDTQYF,TGTGCCAGCAGCAAATATAAGGTCACTCAGACGAGGCCCATCACAGATACGCAGTATTTT
NA,TRBV10-2,NA,TRBJ2-6,CASTVSSGANVLTF,TGCGCCAGCACCGTAAGCTCTGGGGCCAACGTCCTGACTTTC
NA,TRBV5-5,NA,TRBJ2-5,CASSLYVAGQETQYF,TGTGCCAGCAGCTTGTATGTTGCGGGCCAAGAGACCCAGTACTTC
NA,TRBV4-1,TRBD2,TRBJ2-1,CASSRLTGTSTPNEQFF,TGCGCCAGCAGCCGGCTAACCGGGACTAGCACCCCCAATGAGCAGTTCTTC
NA,TRBV28,NA,TRBJ1-6,CASRGPEEWSPLHF,TGTGCCAGCAGGGGGCCAGAAGAGTGGTCACCCCTCCACTTT
NA,TRBV5-1,NA,TRBJ1-3,CASSPGAGNTIYF,TGCGCCAGCAGTCCGGGCGCAGGAAACACCATATATTTT